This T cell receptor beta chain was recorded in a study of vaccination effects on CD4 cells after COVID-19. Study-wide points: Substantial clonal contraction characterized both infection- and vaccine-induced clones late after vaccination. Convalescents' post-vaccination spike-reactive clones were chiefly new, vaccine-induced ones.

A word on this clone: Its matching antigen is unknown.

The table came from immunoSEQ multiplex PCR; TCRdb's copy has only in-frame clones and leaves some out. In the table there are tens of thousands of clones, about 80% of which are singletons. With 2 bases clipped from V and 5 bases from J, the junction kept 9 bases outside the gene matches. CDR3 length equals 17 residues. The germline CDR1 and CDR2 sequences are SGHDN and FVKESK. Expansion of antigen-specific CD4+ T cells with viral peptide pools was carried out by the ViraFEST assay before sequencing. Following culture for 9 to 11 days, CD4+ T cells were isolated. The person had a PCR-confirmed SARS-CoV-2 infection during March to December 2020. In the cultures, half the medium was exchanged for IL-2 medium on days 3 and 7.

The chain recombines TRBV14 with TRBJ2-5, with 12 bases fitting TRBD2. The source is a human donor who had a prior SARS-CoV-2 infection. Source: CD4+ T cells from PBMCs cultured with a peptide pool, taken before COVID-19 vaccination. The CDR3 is CASSQYRLAGAGETQYF. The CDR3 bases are TGTGCCAGCAGCCAATACCGACTAGCGGGAGCGGGGGAGACCCAGTACTTC.